This TCR beta chain came from a study of blood T cell repertoires in COVID-19. The wider study: PBMCs, B-cell-depleted T cells, or T cells provided the cDNA or gDNA that made up the material.

Authors' analysis steps: Counts of nucleated cells, estimated from reference gene primer amplification, were obtained. Sequencing used immunoSEQ multiplex PCR; TCRdb keeps in-frame clones, though not all of them. V and J calls and clone size are as listed in that table; D and trimming were resolved from the DNA. The table includes some 130,000 clones, about 87% detected once. The receptor was isolated from a man aged 45-65 years with acute or convalescent COVID-19. Sequences were obtained from peripheral blood.

The CDR3: CSATARVSYTF. In DNA, the CDR3 is TGCAGTGCCACCGCCCGGGTGAGCTACACCTTC. The chain recombines TRBV20-1 with TRBJ1-2; no firm D call. CDR1 DFQATT and CDR2 SNEGSKA come from the germline V gene (reference sequence). The CDR3 loop spans 11 amino acids. V was pared by 6 bases and J by 9 bases, with 14 bases between.